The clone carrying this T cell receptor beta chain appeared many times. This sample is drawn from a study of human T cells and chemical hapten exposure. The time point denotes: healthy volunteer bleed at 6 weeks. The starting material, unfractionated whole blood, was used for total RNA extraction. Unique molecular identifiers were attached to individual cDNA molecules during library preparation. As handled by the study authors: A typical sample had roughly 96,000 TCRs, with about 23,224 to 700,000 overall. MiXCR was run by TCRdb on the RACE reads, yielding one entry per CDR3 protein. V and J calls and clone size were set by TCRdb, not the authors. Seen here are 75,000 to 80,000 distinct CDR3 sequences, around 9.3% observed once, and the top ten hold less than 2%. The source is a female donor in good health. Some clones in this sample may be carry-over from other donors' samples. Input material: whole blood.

The DNA of the CDR3 is TGCGCCAGCAGCCAAGTTGTACTAGCGGGGCACAATGAGCAGTTCTTC. The encoded protein is CASSQVVLAGHNEQFF. This chain uses TRBV4-3 with TRBJ2-1, with 10 bases identical to TRBD2. Germline CDR1 and CDR2: LGHNA and YSLEER. The V and J ends lost 1 base and 5 bases, in that order; junction bases with no gene match: 5. The length of the CDR3 is 16 residues.